This entry describes one TCR beta chain. Data came from immunoSEQ multiplex PCR; TCRdb stores just in-frame clones and leaves some out. The data hold over 150,000 clones, with approximately 88% observed a single time. Germline V gene data show CDR1 as LGHNA and CDR2 as YNFKEQ. Trimming cost V 4 bases and J 2 bases; bases outside gene matches: 9. There are 17 residues in the CDR3. These data come from a study of blood T cell repertoires in COVID-19. Sample: peripheral blood. The chain is built from TRBV4-2 and TRBJ2-3; TRBD1 agrees at 10 bases. This TCR was recovered from a woman aged 60-75 years who had recovered from COVID-19. The CDR3 DNA reads TGTGCCAGCAGCCGGAAGGGACAGGGGATCACCACAGATACGCAGTATTTT. This encodes CASSRKGQGITTDTQYF.